These 24 T cell receptor beta chains came from one sample sequenced in a study of cytomegalovirus exposure and HLA in healthy donors. Vbeta (60) and Jbeta (13) primers were used in the PCR. Only in-frame clones appear in the TCRdb table, and some are missing; sequencing was by immunoSEQ multiplex PCR. The table shows about 130,000 clones, with 80% to 85% occurring only once. Source material: PBMCs. The receptor set was obtained from a human donor in good health.

This chain uses TRBV2 with TRBJ2-5, with 12 positions matching TRBD2. Germline CDR1 SNHLY, CDR2 FYNNEI. V was pared by 5 bases and J by 5 bases, with 6 bases of the junction left unmatched. The CDR3 covers 15 residues. The DNA for the CDR3 is TGTGCCAGCAGTCTACTAGCGGGGGGCGGGGAGACCCAGTACTTC. As protein: CASSLLAGGGETQYF.

The genes are TRBV7-9 and TRBJ2-2; 11 bases line up with TRBD1. After removal of 5 bases from V and 4 bases from J, the junction contained 9 bases not matched to a gene. This CDR3 is built from 17 residues. Germline V gene lookup returns CDR1 SEHNR and CDR2 FQNEAQ (reference sequence). CDR3 amino acids: CASSPPRTGGFTGELFF. CDR3 sequence (DNA): TGTGCCAGCAGCCCACCGCGGACAGGGGGCTTCACCGGGGAGCTGTTTTTT.

The gene calls are TRBV29-1 and TRBJ1-6, with D unclear. Germline CDR1 SQVTM, CDR2 ANQGSEA. Trimming removed 5 bases from V and 8 bases from J, with 10 bases in between. The CDR3 has 12 residues. In DNA form, the CDR3 reads TGCAGCGTTAGGCAAGGAGATTCACCCCTCCACTTT. It codes for CSVRQGDSPLHF.

V usage is TRBV9 and J usage is TRBJ2-5; 10 bases map to TRBD2. The CDR3 totals 17 residues. Unmatched junction bases numbered 9, after V lost 0 bases and J lost 4 bases. Germline lookup yields CDR1 SGDLS and CDR2 YYNGEE. CDR3 sequence: CASSVGSGGEPGETQYF. For the CDR3, the DNA is TGTGCCAGCAGCGTAGGGAGCGGGGGGGAGCCCGGAGAGACCCAGTACTTC.

The V call is TRBV6-6, the J call TRBJ1-3, with a weak D call TRBD1 (6 bases). This CDR3 is 16 amino acids long. Germline CDR1 is MNHNY and CDR2 is SVGAGI (reference sequence). Trimming took 0 bases from V and 4 from J, leaving 13 bases between them. In nucleotides, the CDR3 is TGTGCCAGCAGTTACTCGATACGGGGGGCAGGAAACACCATATATTTT. This codes for CASSYSIRGAGNTIYF.

The chain couples TRBV10-3 to TRBJ2-7, with 10 nucleotides matching TRBD1. The length of the CDR3 is 15 residues. Germline-derived CDR1 and CDR2 are ENHRY and SYGVKD. Trimming at V came to 6 bases and at J to 1 base, leaving 6 bases not matched to a gene. The CDR3 loop is CAIRGPGQGSYEQYF. In DNA form, the CDR3 reads TGTGCCATCAGGGGTCCGGGACAGGGGTCCTACGAGCAGTACTTC.

The chain combines TRBV10-3 with TRBJ2-2, with 10 bases identical to TRBD1. Germline V gives CDR1 ENHRY, CDR2 SYGVKD. J lost 3 bases, V lost 9 bases, and 4 bases had no gene match. This CDR3 comprises 14 residues. CDR3 nucleotide sequence: TGTGCCATGACCGGGACAGGGGACACCGGGGAGCTGTTTTTT. This sequence encodes CAMTGTGDTGELFF.

There are a few counts of this clone. The chain uses TRBV12-5 and TRBJ1-4; a weak D match, TRBD1 (5 bases). The germline gives CDR1 LGHNT, CDR2 FRNRAP. CDR3 length equals 14 residues. V gave up 1 base and J gave up 3 bases, with 6 bases separating them. In DNA form, the CDR3 reads TGTGCTAGTGGTTTGGGGGGGGCTAATGAAAAACTGTTTTTT. Its translation is CASGLGGANEKLFF. The whole variable domain, remainder taken from reference TRBV12-5 and TRBJ1-4, is DARVTQTPRHKVTEMGQEVTMRCQPILGHNTVFWYRQTMMQGLELLAYFRNRAPLDDSGMPKDRFSAEMPDATLATLKIQPSEPRDSAVYFCASGLGGANEKLFFGSGTQLSVL.

This clone was counted a few times. The rearrangement uses TRBV19 and TRBJ1-1; TRBD1 is a possible D gene (5 bases). V lost 5 bases, J lost 2 bases, and 9 bases lay in between. Germline loops: CDR1 LNHDA, CDR2 SQIVND (reference sequence). The CDR3 runs 13 residues. The CDR3 protein is CASSLRGNTEAFF. DNA of the CDR3: TGTGCCAGTAGTTTAAGGGGAAACACTGAAGCTTTCTTT.

Here the CDR3 DNA reads TGTGCCAGCAGCTGGGGAGCTTTTGAAGCTTTCTTT. Translating gives CASSWGAFEAFF. V gene TRBV13 combines with J gene TRBJ1-1; D remains unclear. CDR3 length: 12 amino acids. Trimming left V 4 bases short and J 7 bases short, with 10 bases between. CDR1 PRHDT and CDR2 FYEKMQ come from the germline V gene (reference sequence).

Judged by abundance, this clone is medium-sized. The chain carries TRBV6-4 and TRBJ2-1, with a tentative D call TRBD2 (6 bases). Between the trimmed V and J ends, which lost 2 bases and 3 bases, there was a span of 8 bases. The CDR3 has 14 amino acids. Germline CDR1 is MRHNA and CDR2 is SNTAGT. The CDR3 sequence: CASSDGGDYNEQFF. CDR3 bases: TGTGCCAGCAGTGACGGCGGGGACTACAATGAGCAGTTCTTC.

This chain connects TRBV10-1 to TRBJ1-1, with D possibly matching TRBD1 (6 bases). The V gene's germline CDR1 is WNHNN and CDR2 SYGVQD (reference sequence). The ends were cut back, 4 bases at V and 1 base at J, with 19 bases in the middle. This CDR3 is 17 amino acids long. CDR3 loop: CASSVGTGRGGNTEAFF. The CDR3 DNA sequence: TGCGCCAGCAGTGTAGGTACCGGAAGGGGGGGGAACACTGAAGCTTTCTTT.

This clone was observed once. The rearrangement links TRBV5-1 to TRBJ2-7; 7 bases map to TRBD1. Germline CDR1 is SGHRS and CDR2 is YFSETQ. The CDR3 consists of 16 residues. V dropped 0 bases and J dropped 1; count of bases not matched to a gene: 7. The CDR3 protein is CASSLAGDRRSYEQYF. CDR3 coding DNA: TGCGCCAGCAGCTTGGCCGGGGACAGACGTTCCTACGAGCAGTACTTC.

The rearrangement uses TRBV13 and TRBJ2-5, with 9 bases lining up with TRBD2. The CDR3 extends over 18 amino acids. In germline, CDR1 is PRHDT, CDR2 FYEKMQ (reference sequence). V lost 5 bases to trimming and J lost 2 bases; unmatched junction nucleotides: 15. This chain's CDR3 is CASSPLPQLAGQQETQYF. CDR3 in DNA: TGTGCCAGCAGCCCCTTACCCCAACTAGCGGGTCAACAAGAGACCCAGTACTTC.

On this clone itself: The junction shows a germline mismatch at one end, possibly a read error. This chain connects TRBV7-3 to TRBJ2-1; TRBD1 matches at 7 bases. CDR3 size: 16 residues. CDR1 is SGHTA and CDR2 is FQGTGA in the germline V gene. CDR3 DNA: TGTGCCAGCAGCCCACAACCCGGGACAGCAGGGAATGGGCAGTTCTTC. It encodes CASSPQPGTAGNGQFF.

The table lists this clone with a count of one. The chain links TRBV28 to TRBJ2-5; D gene uncertain. Per the germline V gene, CDR1 is MDHEN and CDR2 is SYDVKM. The CDR3 is made up of 14 amino acids. Trimming removed 2 bases from V and 1 base from J, with 8 bases in between. The CDR3 DNA reads TGTGCCAGCAGTTTAAGTCACGGCCAAGAGACCCAGTACTTC. Translating gives CASSLSHGQETQYF.

The J gene is TRBJ1-1, the V gene TRBV7-6; 7 bases are shared with TRBD1. This CDR3 spans 14 amino acids. The V and J ends lost 5 bases and 0 bases, in that order; junction bases with no gene match: 3. Germline lookup yields CDR1 SGHVS and CDR2 FNYEAQ. The CDR3 sequence is CASSVRGMNTEAFF. For the CDR3, the DNA is TGTGCCAGCAGCGTCAGGGGGATGAACACTGAAGCTTTCTTT.

The chain uses TRBV6-5 and TRBJ2-7, with 11 nucleotides matching TRBD1. CDR3 length: 14 residues. The V gene's germline CDR1 is MNHEY and CDR2 SVGAGI. J gave up 7 bases and V 5 bases, and 7 bases lay outside the gene matches. CDR3 residues: CASSDPGTGGEQYF. The CDR3 DNA follows: TGTGCCAGCAGTGACCCCGGGACAGGGGGGGAGCAGTACTTC.

The chain is built from TRBV6-1 and TRBJ1-3, with TRBD1 as a possible D gene (5 bases). The ends were cut back, 6 bases at V and 2 bases at J, with 8 bases in the middle. The germline gives CDR1 MNHNS, CDR2 SASEGT. This CDR3 spans 13 amino acids. CDR3 amino acids: CASRQAAGNTIYF. The CDR3 DNA sequence: TGTGCCAGCAGACAGGCGGCTGGAAACACCATATATTTT.

This chain links TRBV19 with TRBJ1-5, with 7 bases that match TRBD1. CDR1 and CDR2 from the germline V gene are LNHDA and SQIVND (reference sequence). After removal of 10 bases from V and 1 base from J, the junction contained 7 bases not matched to a gene. The CDR3 consists of 14 residues. The DNA of the CDR3 is TGTGCCACCTTCGACAGGGTGAGCAATCAGCCCCAGCATTTT. Its translation is CATFDRVSNQPQHF.

The J gene is TRBJ1-1, the V gene TRBV5-4; possibly TRBD1 for D (5 bases). Trimming removed 3 bases at V and 6 bases at J, with 18 bases between. This CDR3 contains 15 residues. The germline V gene has CDR1 SGHNT and CDR2 YYREEE (reference sequence). The CDR3 region has the DNA TGTGCCAGCAGCTCGGGGGGAGGGTTCACTGCTGAAGCTTTCTTT. Its translation: CASSSGGGFTAEAFF.

This chain links TRBV11-2 with TRBJ1-2, with a tentative D call TRBD1 (5 bases). Germline V gene lookup returns CDR1 SGHAT and CDR2 FQNNGV. This CDR3 spans 13 amino acids. Trimming removed 3 bases from V and 6 bases from J, with 11 bases in between. CDR3 nucleotides: TGTGCCAGCAGCTTGGCAGGGAGGCATGGCTACACCTTC. Its protein is CASSLAGRHGYTF. Supplemented by reference TRBV11-2 and TRBJ1-2, the full variable domain reads EAGVAQSPRYKIIEKRQSVAFWCNPISGHATLYWYQQILGQGPKLLIQFQNNGVVDDSQLPKDRFSAERLKGVDSTLKIQPAKLEDSAVYLCASSLAGRHGYTFGSGTRLTVV.

This clone was observed a handful of times. The chain links TRBV4-2 to TRBJ1-4, with D possibly being TRBD1 (5 bases). Germline V gene sequence: CDR1 LGHNA, CDR2 YNFKEQ. CDR3 length: 13 residues. V was shortened by 0 bases and J by 12 bases, with 11 bases between the two germline ends. The CDR3 is CASSQDPQAELFF. Written as DNA, the CDR3 is TGTGCCAGCAGCCAAGACCCACAGGCTGAACTGTTTTTT.

The chain employs TRBV9 and TRBJ1-2; possibly TRBD1 for D (5 bases). The CDR3 is 15 amino acids. Trimming removed 0 bases at V and 4 bases at J, with 13 bases between. In germline, CDR1 is SGDLS, CDR2 YYNGEE. The CDR3 bases are TGTGCCAGCAGCGTAGCCACGGGGGGAGGCTATGGCTACACCTTC. It yields the protein CASSVATGGGYGYTF.